This TCR beta chain comes out of a study of spatial heterogeneity in lung cancer. About the study: A module score for T cells, taken from matched bulk RNA-seq, correlated strongly with TCR transcript counts in tumor regions. The study's findings and limits: Intratumoral expanded alpha and beta TCR counts were found to track tumor mutation counts.

This clonotype was seen repeatedly, ten times or more. Its antigen is unknown. Since it is a stray read in a library aimed at alpha chains, this beta chain has a size that is not meaningful. Every TCR cDNA molecule bore a unique molecular identifier. TCRdb called the 5' RACE reads again in MiXCR, with one record for every CDR3 protein. Among roughly 10,000 distinct CDR3 sequences listed, around 10% were seen once. The J segment lost 2 bases and the V segment lost 5 bases, leaving 4 bases of the junction unmatched. This CDR3 comprises 15 residues. The germline CDR1 and CDR2 sequences are SGHVT and SQSDAQ. Described time point: sample taken at primary tumor resection. The donors comprised roughly 71 untreated early-stage non-small cell lung cancer patients. Unsorted whole RNA samples from tumor, nontumor lung or frozen PBMC were sequenced.

The chain uses TRBV7-4 and TRBJ2-1, with 9 bases matching TRBD2. Source: lung tumor tissue, taken at surgery. The origin of this receptor is a male donor with early-stage non-small cell lung cancer. The CDR3, as DNA: TGTGCCAGCAGCAAGACTAGCGGCCCCTACAATGAGCAGTTCTTC. This sequence encodes CASSKTSGPYNEQFF.